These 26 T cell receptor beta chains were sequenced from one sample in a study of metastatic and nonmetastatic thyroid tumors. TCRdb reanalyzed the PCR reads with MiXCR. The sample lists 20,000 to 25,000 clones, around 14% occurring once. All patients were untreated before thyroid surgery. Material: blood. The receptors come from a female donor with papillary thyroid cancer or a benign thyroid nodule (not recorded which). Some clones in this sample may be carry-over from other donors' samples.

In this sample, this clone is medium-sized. The CDR3 sequence: CASKQGKGTSGNTIYF. CDR3 nucleotide sequence: TGTGCCAGCAAACAGGGAAAGGGAACTTCTGGAAACACCATATATTTT. This rearrangement joins TRBV6-1 to TRBJ1-3; D may be TRBD1 (6 bases). Germline V lookup: CDR1 MNHNS, CDR2 SASEGT. Trimming stripped 7 bases from V and 1 base from J, with 17 bases between. The CDR3 spans 16 residues.

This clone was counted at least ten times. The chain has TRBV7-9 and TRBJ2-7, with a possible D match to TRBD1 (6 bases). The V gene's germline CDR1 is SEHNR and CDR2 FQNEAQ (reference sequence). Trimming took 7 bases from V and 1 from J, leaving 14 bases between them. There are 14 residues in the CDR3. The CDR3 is CASTSPGTSYEQYF. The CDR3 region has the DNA TGTGCCAGCACCTCCCCGGGGACATCCTACGAGCAGTACTTC.

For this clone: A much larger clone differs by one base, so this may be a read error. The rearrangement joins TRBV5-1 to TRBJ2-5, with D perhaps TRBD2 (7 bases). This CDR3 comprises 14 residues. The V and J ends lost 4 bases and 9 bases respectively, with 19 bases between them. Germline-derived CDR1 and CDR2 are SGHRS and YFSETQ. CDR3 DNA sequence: TGCGCCAGCAGCGAAACAGGGAGACGGGAGGCCCAGTACTTC. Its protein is CASSETGRREAQYF.

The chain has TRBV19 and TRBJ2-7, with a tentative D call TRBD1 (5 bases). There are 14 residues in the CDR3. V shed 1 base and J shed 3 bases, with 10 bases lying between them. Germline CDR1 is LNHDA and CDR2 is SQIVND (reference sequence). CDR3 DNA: TGTGCCAGTAGTATAGTTGGCAGGGTCTACGAGCAGTACTTC. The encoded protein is CASSIVGRVYEQYF.

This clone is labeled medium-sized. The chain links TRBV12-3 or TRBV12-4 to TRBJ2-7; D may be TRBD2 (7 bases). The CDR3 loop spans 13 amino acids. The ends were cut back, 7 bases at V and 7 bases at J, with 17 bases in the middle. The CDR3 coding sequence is TGTGCCAGCACCGATTCGGAGGGGGGGGAGCAGTACTTC. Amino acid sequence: CASTDSEGGEQYF.

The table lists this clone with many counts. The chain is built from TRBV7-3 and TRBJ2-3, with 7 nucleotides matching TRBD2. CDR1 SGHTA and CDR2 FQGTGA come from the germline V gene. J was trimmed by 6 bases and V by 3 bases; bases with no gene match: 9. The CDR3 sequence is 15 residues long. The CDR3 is CASSLTSSRGDTQYF. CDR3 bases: TGTGCCAGCAGCTTGACTAGCAGCCGTGGGGATACGCAGTATTTT. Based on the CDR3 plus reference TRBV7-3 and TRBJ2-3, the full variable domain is GAGVSQTPSNKVTEKGKYVELRCDPISGHTALYWYRQSLGQGPEFLIYFQGTGAADDSGLPNDRFFAVRPEGSVSTLKIQRTERGDSAVYLCASSLTSSRGDTQYFGPGTRLTVL.

The chain's CDR3 is CASSPRTSGEGTDTQYF. The CDR3 nucleotides read TGTGCCAGCAGCCCCCGGACTAGCGGGGAGGGCACAGATACGCAGTATTTT. The chain combines TRBV3-1 with TRBJ2-3; 12 nucleotides align to TRBD2. Germline values: CDR1 LGHDT, CDR2 YNNKEL (reference sequence). The CDR3 extends over 17 amino acids. With 4 bases clipped from V and 1 base from J, the junction kept 6 bases outside the gene matches.

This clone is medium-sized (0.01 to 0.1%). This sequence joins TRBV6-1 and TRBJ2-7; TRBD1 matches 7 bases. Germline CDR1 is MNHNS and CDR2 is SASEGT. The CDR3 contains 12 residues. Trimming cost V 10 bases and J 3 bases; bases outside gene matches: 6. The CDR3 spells CAIRTGIYEQYF. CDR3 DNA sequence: TGTGCCATCCGGACAGGTATCTACGAGCAGTACTTC.

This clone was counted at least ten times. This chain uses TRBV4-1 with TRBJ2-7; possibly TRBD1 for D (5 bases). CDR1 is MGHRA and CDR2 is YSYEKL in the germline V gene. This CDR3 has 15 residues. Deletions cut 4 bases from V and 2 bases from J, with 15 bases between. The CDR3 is CASSPGTGPTYEQYF. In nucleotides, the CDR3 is TGCGCCAGCAGCCCCGGAACAGGACCTACCTACGAGCAGTACTTC.

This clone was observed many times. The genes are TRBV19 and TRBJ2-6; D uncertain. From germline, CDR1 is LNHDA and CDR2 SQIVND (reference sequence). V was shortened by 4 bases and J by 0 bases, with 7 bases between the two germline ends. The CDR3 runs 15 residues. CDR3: CASSKASSGANVLTF. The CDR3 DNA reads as TGTGCCAGTAGTAAGGCATCCTCTGGGGCCAACGTCCTGACTTTC. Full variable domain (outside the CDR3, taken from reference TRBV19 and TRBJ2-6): DGGITQSPKYLFRKEGQNVTLSCEQNLNHDAMYWYRQDPGQGLRLIYYSQIVNDFQKGDIAEGYSVSREKKESFPLTVTSAQKNPTAFYLCASSKASSGANVLTFGAGSRLTVL.

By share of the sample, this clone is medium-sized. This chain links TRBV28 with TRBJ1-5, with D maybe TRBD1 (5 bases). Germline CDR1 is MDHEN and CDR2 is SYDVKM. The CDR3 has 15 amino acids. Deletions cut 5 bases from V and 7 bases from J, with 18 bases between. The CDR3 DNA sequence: TGTGCCAGCAGTCCCCGGGGCAGGGTGTACCAGCCCCAGCATTTT. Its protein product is CASSPRGRVYQPQHF.

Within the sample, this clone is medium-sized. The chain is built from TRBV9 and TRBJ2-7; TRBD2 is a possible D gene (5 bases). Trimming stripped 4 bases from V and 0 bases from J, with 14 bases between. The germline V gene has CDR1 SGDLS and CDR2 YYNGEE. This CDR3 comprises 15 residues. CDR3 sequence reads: CASSPGSTISYEQYF. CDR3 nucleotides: TGTGCCAGCAGCCCGGGGAGCACCATCTCCTACGAGCAGTACTTC.

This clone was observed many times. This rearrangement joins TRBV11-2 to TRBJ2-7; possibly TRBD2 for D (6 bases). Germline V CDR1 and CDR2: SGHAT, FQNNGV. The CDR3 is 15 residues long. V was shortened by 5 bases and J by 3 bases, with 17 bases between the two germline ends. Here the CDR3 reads CASSPLWRGNYEQYF. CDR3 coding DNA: TGTGCCAGCAGCCCCCTTTGGCGGGGAAACTACGAGCAGTACTTC.

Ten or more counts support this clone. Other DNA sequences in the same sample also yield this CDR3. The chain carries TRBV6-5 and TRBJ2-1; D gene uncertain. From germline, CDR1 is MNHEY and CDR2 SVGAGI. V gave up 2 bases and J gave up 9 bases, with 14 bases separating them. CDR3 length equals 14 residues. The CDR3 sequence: CASSYDLNGFEQFF. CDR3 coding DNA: TGTGCCAGCAGTTACGACCTTAACGGGTTTGAGCAGTTCTTC.

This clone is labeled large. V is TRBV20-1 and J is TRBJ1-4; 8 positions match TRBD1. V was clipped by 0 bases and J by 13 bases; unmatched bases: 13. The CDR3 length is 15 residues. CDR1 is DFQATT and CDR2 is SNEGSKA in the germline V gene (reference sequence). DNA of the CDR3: TGCAGTGCTAGAGAACCGGGACAGGAATCTAACGGACTGTTTTTT. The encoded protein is CSAREPGQESNGLFF.

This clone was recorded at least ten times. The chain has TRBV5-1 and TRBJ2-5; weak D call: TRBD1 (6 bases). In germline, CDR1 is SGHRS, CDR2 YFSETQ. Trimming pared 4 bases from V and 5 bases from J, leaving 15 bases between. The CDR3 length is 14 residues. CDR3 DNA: TGCGCCAGCAGCGAAACAGGGAGACGGGAGACCCAGTACTTC. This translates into CASSETGRRETQYF.

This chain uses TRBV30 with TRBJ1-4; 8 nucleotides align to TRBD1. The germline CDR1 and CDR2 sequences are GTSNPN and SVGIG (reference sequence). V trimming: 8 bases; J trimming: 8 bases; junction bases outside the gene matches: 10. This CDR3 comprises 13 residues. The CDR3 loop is CAGGQGSREKLFF. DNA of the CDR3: TGTGCCGGAGGACAGGGCTCTAGGGAAAAACTGTTTTTT. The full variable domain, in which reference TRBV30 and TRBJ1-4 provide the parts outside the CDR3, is SQTIHQWPATLVQPVGSPLSLECTVEGTSNPNLYWYRQAAGRGLQLLFYSVGIGQISSEVPQNLSASRPQDRQFILSSKKLLLSDSGFYLCAGGQGSREKLFFGSGTQLSVL.

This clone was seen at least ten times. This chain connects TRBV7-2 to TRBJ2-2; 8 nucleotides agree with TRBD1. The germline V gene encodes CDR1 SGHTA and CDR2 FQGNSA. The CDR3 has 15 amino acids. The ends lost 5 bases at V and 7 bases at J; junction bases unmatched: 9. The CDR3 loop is CASSPRTGSSGELFF. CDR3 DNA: TGTGCCAGCAGCCCCCGGACAGGGTCTAGCGGGGAGCTGTTTTTT. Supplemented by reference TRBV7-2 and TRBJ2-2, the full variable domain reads GAGVSQSPSNKVTEKGKDVELRCDPISGHTALYWYRQSLGQGLEFLIYFQGNSAPDKSGLPSDRFSAERTGGSVSTLTIQRTQQEDSAVYLCASSPRTGSSGELFFGEGSRLTVL.

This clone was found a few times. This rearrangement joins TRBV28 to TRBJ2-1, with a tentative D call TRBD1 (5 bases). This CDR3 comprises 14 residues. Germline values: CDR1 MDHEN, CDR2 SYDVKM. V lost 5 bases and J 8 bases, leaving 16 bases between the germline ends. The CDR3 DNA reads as TGTGCCAGCAGTACTAACCGGGCCAGGGATGAGCAGTTCTTC. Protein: CASSTNRARDEQFF.

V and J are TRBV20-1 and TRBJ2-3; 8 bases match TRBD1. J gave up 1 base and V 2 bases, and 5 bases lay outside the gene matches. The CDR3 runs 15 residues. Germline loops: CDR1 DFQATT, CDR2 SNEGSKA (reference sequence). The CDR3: CSARNRGYGTDTQYF. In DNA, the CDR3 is TGCAGTGCTAGAAACAGGGGGTATGGCACAGATACGCAGTATTTT.

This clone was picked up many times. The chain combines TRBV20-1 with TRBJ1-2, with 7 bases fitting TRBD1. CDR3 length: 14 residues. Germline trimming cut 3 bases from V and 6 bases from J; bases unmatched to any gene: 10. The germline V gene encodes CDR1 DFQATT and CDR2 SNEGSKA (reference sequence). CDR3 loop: CSASIGGVGDGYTF. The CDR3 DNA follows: TGCAGTGCTAGTATAGGGGGCGTGGGTGATGGCTACACCTTC.

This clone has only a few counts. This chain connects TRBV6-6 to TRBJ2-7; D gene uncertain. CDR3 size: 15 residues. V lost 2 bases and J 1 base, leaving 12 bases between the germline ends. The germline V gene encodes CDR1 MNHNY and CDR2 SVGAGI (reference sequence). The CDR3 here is CASSYEVPPSYEQYF. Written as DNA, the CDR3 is TGTGCCAGCAGTTACGAGGTTCCCCCTTCCTACGAGCAGTACTTC.

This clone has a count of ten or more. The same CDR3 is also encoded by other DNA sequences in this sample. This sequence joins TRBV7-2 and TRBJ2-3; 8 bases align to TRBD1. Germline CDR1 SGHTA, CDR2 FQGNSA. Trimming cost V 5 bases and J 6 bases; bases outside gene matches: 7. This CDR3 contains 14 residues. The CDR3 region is CASSLGQGADTQYF. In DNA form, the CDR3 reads TGTGCCAGCAGCCTCGGACAGGGTGCCGATACGCAGTATTTT.

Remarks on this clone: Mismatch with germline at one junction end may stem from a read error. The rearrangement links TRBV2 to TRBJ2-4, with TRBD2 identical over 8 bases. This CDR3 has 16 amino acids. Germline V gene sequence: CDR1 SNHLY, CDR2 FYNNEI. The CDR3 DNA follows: TGCGCCAGCAGTGATGCGGGGGGCAGTGCCAAAAACATTCAGTACTTC. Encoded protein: CASSDAGGSAKNIQYF.

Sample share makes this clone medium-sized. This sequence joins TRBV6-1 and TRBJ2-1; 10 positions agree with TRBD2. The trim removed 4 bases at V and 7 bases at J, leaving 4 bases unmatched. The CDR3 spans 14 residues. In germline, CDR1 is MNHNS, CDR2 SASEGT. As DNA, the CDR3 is TGTGCCAGCAGTGTAGCGGGAGGTCTAAATGAGCAGTTCTTC. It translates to CASSVAGGLNEQFF.

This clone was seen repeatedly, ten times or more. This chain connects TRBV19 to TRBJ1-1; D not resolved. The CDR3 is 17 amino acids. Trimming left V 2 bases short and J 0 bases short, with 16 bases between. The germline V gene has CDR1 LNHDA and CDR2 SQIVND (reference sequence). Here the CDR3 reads CASSIRISIVMNTEAFF. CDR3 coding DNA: TGTGCCAGTAGTATAAGGATCAGTATTGTCATGAACACTGAAGCTTTCTTT.